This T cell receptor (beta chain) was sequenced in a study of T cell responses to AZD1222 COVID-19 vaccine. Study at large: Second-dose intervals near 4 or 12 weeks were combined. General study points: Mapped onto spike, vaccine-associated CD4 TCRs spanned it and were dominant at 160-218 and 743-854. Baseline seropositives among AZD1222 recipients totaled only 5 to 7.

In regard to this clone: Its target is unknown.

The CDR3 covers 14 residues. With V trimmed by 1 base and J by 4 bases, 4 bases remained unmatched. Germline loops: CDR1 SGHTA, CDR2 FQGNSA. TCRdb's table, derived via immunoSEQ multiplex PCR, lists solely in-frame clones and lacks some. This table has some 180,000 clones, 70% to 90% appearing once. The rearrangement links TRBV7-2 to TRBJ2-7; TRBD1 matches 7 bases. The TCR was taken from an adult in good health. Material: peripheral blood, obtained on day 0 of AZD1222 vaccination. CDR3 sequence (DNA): TGTGCCAGCAGCTTAGTAGGGGGCGCGTACGAGCAGTACTTC. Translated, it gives CASSLVGGAYEQYF.